The 11 T cell receptor beta chains below were found in one sample sequenced in a study of PD-L1 blockade in urothelial cancer. Time point meaning: peripheral blood 6 weeks after treatment start. Assay: immunoSEQ multiplex PCR; the TCRdb copy retains only in-frame clones and omits some. The sample has about 110,000 clones; 75% to 95% are singletons. The specimen was PBMCs, collected around atezolizumab (anti-PD-L1) treatment. All receptors come from a man between 60 and 75 years old with urothelial cancer.

V and J are TRBV4-3 and TRBJ2-1; 11 nucleotides align to TRBD1. J lost 7 bases, V lost 4 bases, and 9 bases had no gene match. The germline gives CDR1 LGHNA, CDR2 YSLEER. The CDR3 is 16 residues long. The CDR3 sequence: CASSRIGQGARNEQFF. CDR3 sequence (DNA): TGCGCCAGCAGCCGAATAGGACAGGGGGCTCGGAATGAGCAGTTCTTC.

The genes are TRBV27 and TRBJ1-1; 8 bases line up with TRBD1. From germline, CDR1 is MNHEY and CDR2 SMNVEV (reference sequence). CDR3 size: 14 residues. The trim removed 5 bases at V and 4 bases at J, leaving 6 bases unmatched. CDR3 sequence reads: CASSPDRGGTEAFF. As DNA, the CDR3 is TGTGCCAGCAGTCCCGACAGGGGAGGCACTGAAGCTTTCTTT.

The V call is TRBV9, the J call TRBJ2-7; 7 positions match TRBD1. V gave up 4 bases and J gave up 2 bases; unmatched junction bases: 6. The CDR3 is 14 residues long. Germline values: CDR1 SGDLS, CDR2 YYNGEE. CDR3 sequence (DNA): TGTGCCAGCAGCCTCGGACAGGAGGCCTACGAGCAGTACTTC. It is translated as CASSLGQEAYEQYF.

This chain uses TRBV6-5 with TRBJ1-2; 8 bases align to TRBD1. The germline gives CDR1 MNHEY, CDR2 SVGAGI. The CDR3 runs 16 residues. Germline trimming cut 1 base from V and 6 bases from J; bases unmatched to any gene: 10. The CDR3 coding sequence is TGTGCCAGCAGTTACTATTATCGACAGGGGATCGATGGCTACACCTTC. This translates into CASSYYYRQGIDGYTF.

V and J are TRBV10-3 and TRBJ2-3; 11 bases are shared with TRBD2. The CDR3 contains 16 residues. CDR1 ENHRY and CDR2 SYGVKD come from the germline V gene. Trimming took 3 bases from V and 3 from J; bases not matched to a gene: 5. The CDR3 DNA is TGTGCCATCAGTGATAGGACTAGCGGGCCAACAGATACGCAGTATTTT. This codes for CAISDRTSGPTDTQYF.

CDR3 DNA: TGTGCCAGTAGGTCAGAAATTAACTATGGCTACACCTTC. It is translated as CASRSEINYGYTF. This chain connects TRBV19 to TRBJ1-2, with unresolved D. Germline assignment: CDR1 LNHDA and CDR2 SQIVND (reference sequence). Deletions cut 6 bases from V and 1 base from J, with 9 bases between. The CDR3 contains 13 residues.

This sequence joins TRBV11-3 and TRBJ2-7; TRBD2 matches at 7 bases. There are 15 residues in the CDR3. Germline assignment: CDR1 SGHNT and CDR2 YENEEA. The V segment lost 5 bases and the J segment 3 bases; nucleotides outside the gene matches: 10. The CDR3 bases are TGTGCCAGCAGCCCAAGGACTAGGGTCGGCTACGAGCAGTACTTC. Encoded protein: CASSPRTRVGYEQYF.

The V gene is TRBV4-2, the J gene TRBJ2-5; D is perhaps TRBD1 (6 bases). Germline CDR1 LGHNA, CDR2 YNFKEQ. CDR3 length equals 15 residues. The ends were cut back, 1 base at V and 7 bases at J, with 16 bases in the middle. The CDR3 reads CASSQGALGASTQYF. The DNA for the CDR3 is TGTGCCAGCAGCCAAGGGGCTCTGGGGGCCTCGACCCAGTACTTC.

The chain links TRBV2 to TRBJ1-4, with TRBD1 as a possible D gene (5 bases). Trimming removed 5 bases at V and 7 bases at J, with 11 bases between. The germline V gene encodes CDR1 SNHLY and CDR2 FYNNEI. CDR3 size: 13 residues. CDR3: CASSRGSSEKLFF. The CDR3 DNA follows: TGTGCCAGCAGTAGGGGATCAAGTGAAAAACTGTTTTTT.

The chain joins TRBV21-1 to TRBJ2-7; the DNA was not used to check the table's D call, TRBD1. TRBV21-1 is a documented pseudogene. The CDR3 length is 13 residues. The CDR3, as DNA: TGTGCCACAGGACAGGGTCCGAATGACGAGCAGTACTTC. As protein: CATGQGPNDEQYF.

V gene TRBV4-1 combines with J gene TRBJ1-5; no definite D call. V lost 4 bases and J lost 5, with 9 bases in between. This CDR3 has 13 amino acids. Germline V gives CDR1 MGHRA, CDR2 YSYEKL. CDR3 region: CASSLLLDQPQHF. The DNA of the CDR3 is TGCGCCAGCAGCCTACTACTAGATCAGCCCCAGCATTTT.